This T cell receptor (beta chain) is from a study of CD8 T cells in Susac syndrome. The RNA input was roughly 0.45 to 1 ug, and it was reverse transcribed with random hexamers. TCRdb re-derived calls from the immunoSEQ multiplex PCR reads in MiXCR, one entry per CDR3 protein. Of 160,000 or so distinct CDR3 sequences listed, roughly 94% were seen once; the top ten hold 0.21%. The source material was CD8+ T cells from PBMCs. The TCR comes from a human donor with multiple sclerosis.

The CDR3 loop reads CSAEEAGLLRQGYTF. The CDR3, as DNA: TGCAGTGCTGAAGAAGCGGGACTCCTGCGTCAGGGCTACACCTTC. The rearrangement links TRBV20-1 to TRBJ1-2; maybe TRBD1 (5 bases). Germline CDR1 DFQATT, CDR2 SNEGSKA (reference sequence). This CDR3 is 15 amino acids long. The V and J ends lost 5 bases and 8 bases respectively, with 24 bases between them.